The clone carrying this T cell receptor (beta chain) was picked up many times. The sample comes from a study of blood T cell repertoires in COVID-19. Looked up from germline, CDR1 is SNHLY and CDR2 is FYNNEI. V dropped 8 bases and J dropped 6; count of bases not matched to a gene: 2. The CDR3 has 11 amino acids. Those enrolled, adults aged roughly 18 to 90 years, came from 25 or so US areas. Participant-reported clinical history was the basis for cohort assignment. Profiled with immunoSEQ multiplex PCR; TCRdb holds only in-frame clones, not every one. The repertoire consists of about 220,000 clones, with about 86% occurring once and the leading ten covering around 15%.

The sequenced sample was PBMCs or T cells enriched from blood (not recorded which). This receptor was identified in a woman aged 50 to 60 with acute COVID-19. The V gene is TRBV2, the J gene TRBJ2-7; 9 nucleotides line up with TRBD1. The chain's CDR3 is CASGTGTEQYF. In DNA form, the CDR3 reads TGTGCCAGCGGGACAGGGACCGAGCAGTACTTC.